These 23 T cell receptor gamma chains came from one sample sequenced in a study of gamma delta lymphoproliferative disorders and STAT genes. TCRdb re-called the multiplex PCR reads through CATT. The table has about 610 gamma-chain clones, more than 15% seen once. Genomic DNA from isolated PBMCs served as the sequencing template. The material sequenced was blood. These receptors all stem from a human donor in good health.

This clone is large in the sample. The V and J genes are TRGV2 and TRGJ1 or TRGJ2. Since TCRdb gives no J gene, matching the DNA to germline was used here to assign it. V gave up 0 bases and J gave up 6 bases; unmatched junction bases: 8. CDR3 size: 14 residues. Germline CDR1 EGSNGY, CDR2 YDSYNSKV. CDR3 loop: CATWDGRDSYKKLF. The DNA for the CDR3 is TGTGCCACCTGGGACGGGCGGGATAGTTATAAGAAACTCTTT.

By share of the sample, this clone is medium-sized (0.01 to 0.1%). The rearrangement uses TRGV9 and TRGJP. In the absence of a J gene in TCRdb, the DNA was matched to germline to assign it here. There are 16 residues in the CDR3. With 3 bases clipped from V and 7 bases from J, the junction kept 6 bases outside the gene matches. Germline assignment: CDR1 GITISATS and CDR2 ISYDGTV (reference sequence). The CDR3 sequence: CALWELEELGKKIKVF. The CDR3 DNA follows: TGTGCCTTGTGGGAGCTTGAGGAGTTGGGCAAAAAAATCAAGGTATTT.

The chain has TRGV11 and TRGJ1 or TRGJ2. No J segment appears in TCRdb, so it was assigned here by matching the sequence to germline. TRGV11 is known as an ORF, though its function is uncertain. The CDR3 loop spans 13 amino acids. J lost 9 bases, V lost 3 bases, and 8 bases had no gene match. CDR3 sequence: CACWIRGLSKKLF. CDR3 bases: TGTGCCTGCTGGATTAGGGGCTTGTCTAAGAAACTCTTT.

By its share, this clone is medium-sized. The V gene is TRGV4, the J gene TRGJ1 or TRGJ2. TCRdb offers no J gene call, so here the DNA was matched to germline to obtain one. The CDR3 is made up of 16 amino acids. V lost 7 bases to trimming and J lost 0 bases; unmatched junction nucleotides: 15. CDR1 is EGSTGY and CDR2 is YDSYTSSV in the germline V gene. The CDR3 is CATCTPVTWNYYKKLF. DNA of the CDR3: TGTGCCACCTGCACCCCAGTTACATGGAATTATTATAAGAAACTCTTT.

This clone appeared a few times. The genes are TRGV2 and TRGJ1 or TRGJ2. The J gene was not available in TCRdb and was assigned here by matching the DNA to germline segments. The CDR3 contains 13 residues. Trimming at V came to 8 bases and at J to 0 bases, leaving 7 bases not matched to a gene. Germline values: CDR1 EGSNGY, CDR2 YDSYNSKV. CDR3 DNA: TGTGCCACCTCGGTCCTGAATTATTATAAGAAACTCTTT. Translating it yields CATSVLNYYKKLF.

This clone was recorded a few times. One end of the junction does not line up with germline, which may come from a read error. The chain couples TRGV9 to TRGJ1 or TRGJ2. TCRdb lists no J gene, so it was determined here by aligning the DNA to germline. The CDR3 covers 12 residues. Germline loops: CDR1 GITISATS, CDR2 ISYDGTV (reference sequence). The CDR3 DNA sequence: TGTGCCTTGTGGGAGAATCATTATAAGAAACTCTTT. Translating it yields CALWENHYKKLF.

In this sample, this clone is medium-sized. CDR3 DNA sequence: TGTGCCTTGTGGGAGGTGACTCATAAGAAACTCTTT. Protein sequence: CALWEVTHKKLF. V and J are TRGV9 and TRGJ1 or TRGJ2. The J gene is not listed in TCRdb, so it was assigned here from a DNA match to germline. The trim removed 0 bases at V and 8 bases at J, leaving 4 bases unmatched. From germline, CDR1 is GITISATS and CDR2 ISYDGTV (reference sequence). CDR3 length: 12 residues.

This clone is termed large. V is TRGV3 and J is TRGJ1 or TRGJ2. TCRdb carries no J gene annotation; the J gene was assigned here by matching the DNA with germline. The CDR3 extends over 15 amino acids. The germline V gene encodes CDR1 VTNTFY and CDR2 YDVSTARD (reference sequence). J gave up 4 bases and V 0 bases, and 9 bases lay outside the gene matches. The CDR3 nucleotides are TGTGCCACCTGGGACAGGCTCTTTAGGTATTATAAGAAACTCTTT. Amino acid sequence: CATWDRLFRYYKKLF.

By frequency in the sample, this clone is large. The chain recombines TRGV11 with TRGJ1 or TRGJ2. Here the J gene was assigned by germline matching of the DNA, as TCRdb has none. TRGV11 has ORF status, its function being uncertain. V gave up 7 bases and J gave up 12 bases; unmatched junction bases: 9. This CDR3 spans 11 amino acids. The CDR3 nucleotides are TGTGCCTGCTGGATATCTCTGGGGAAACTCTTT. Amino acid sequence: CACWISLGKLF.

To note about this clone: It is unclear where the CDR3 begins or ends on the DNA, so no DNA is shown, and the CDR3 is as TCRdb lists it. The J gene was not called, though the V gene is TRGV2. Germline V gives CDR1 EGSNGY, CDR2 YDSYNSKV. The CDR3 totals 19 residues, both ends included. The CDR3 here is CATWDGPDIRNSLAVEQHF.

This clone was counted between two and nine times. CDR3 nucleotide sequence: TGTGCTGCGTGGGATTATAAGAAACTCTTT. Its protein product is CAAWDYKKLF. The V and J genes are TRGV10 and TRGJ1 or TRGJ2. The J gene, absent from TCRdb, was called here by matching the DNA to germline. TRGV10 belongs to the ORF category, with a function that is uncertain. Trimming at V came to 8 bases and at J to 5 bases, leaving 1 base not matched to a gene. There are 10 residues in the CDR3.

This clone ranks as medium-sized. The V gene is TRGV3, the J gene TRGJ1 or TRGJ2. TCRdb gives no J gene; it was assigned here by matching the DNA to germline. Germline CDR1 VTNTFY, CDR2 YDVSTARD (reference sequence). CDR3 length equals 14 residues. J gave up 0 bases and V 5 bases, and 7 bases lay outside the gene matches. CDR3 in amino acids: CATWVETNYYKKLF. In nucleotides, the CDR3 is TGTGCCACCTGGGTTGAAACGAATTATTATAAGAAACTCTTT.

Relative to its sample, this clone is large. The genes are TRGV4 and TRGJ1 or TRGJ2. No J gene is reported in TCRdb; it was inferred here by comparing the DNA with germline. The CDR3 runs to 14 residues. Germline lookup yields CDR1 EGSTGY and CDR2 YDSYTSSV. V lost 0 bases and J lost 2; bases outside the gene matches: 4. The CDR3 region has the DNA TGTGCCACCTGGGATGGGCTTCATTATTATAAGAAACTCTTT. Translation gives CATWDGLHYYKKLF.

On this clone itself: Because the CDR3's place on the DNA is in doubt, the DNA is left out and the CDR3 is given as listed by TCRdb. The V gene reported is TRGV8; the J gene is uncalled. The CDR3 sequence runs 21 residues, both termini included. Germline V CDR1 and CDR2: VENAVY, YDSYNSRV. The CDR3 sequence: CATWDRSPLIIRNSLAVEQHF.

Relative to its sample, this clone is medium-sized. The CDR3 DNA reads as TGTGCCACCTGGGACGGGCGCAAGAAACTCTTT. This encodes CATWDGRKKLF. The rearrangement joins TRGV2 to TRGJ1 or TRGJ2. The J gene is absent in TCRdb and was assigned here via DNA matching to germline. With 0 bases clipped from V and 10 bases from J, the junction kept 3 bases outside the gene matches. The CDR3 runs 11 residues. Germline V lookup: CDR1 EGSNGY, CDR2 YDSYNSKV.

This clone ranks as medium-sized. This chain links TRGV9 with TRGJ1 or TRGJ2. TCRdb supplies no J gene; here it was assigned by aligning the nucleotide sequence to germline. In germline, CDR1 is GITISATS, CDR2 ISYDGTV (reference sequence). The CDR3 runs 12 residues. Germline trimming cut 5 bases from V and 2 bases from J; bases unmatched to any gene: 3. In DNA form, the CDR3 reads TGTGCCTTGTGGGGCGATTATTATAAGAAACTCTTT. Amino acids: CALWGDYYKKLF.

This chain links TRGV11 with TRGJ1 or TRGJ2. Here the J gene was assigned by germline matching of the DNA, as TCRdb has none. TRGV11 carries the ORF label, with uncertain function. The CDR3 contains 13 residues. The junction had 3 bases not matched to a gene; V was cut back by 4 bases and J by 3 bases. The CDR3 DNA reads as TGTGCCTGCTGGATTAGTCCTTATTATAAGAAACTCTTT. This codes for CACWISPYYKKLF.

By frequency in the sample, this clone is large. The rearrangement uses TRGV4 and TRGJ1 or TRGJ2. The J gene, missing from TCRdb, was assigned here through DNA to germline matching. The CDR3 runs 14 residues. Germline V gene data show CDR1 as EGSTGY and CDR2 as YDSYTSSV. V was clipped by 1 base and J by 0 bases; unmatched bases: 3. The CDR3, as DNA: TGTGCCACCTGGGATGGTCCGAATTATTATAAGAAACTCTTT. Translated, it gives CATWDGPNYYKKLF.

This clone is judged medium-sized. The chain couples TRGV3 to TRGJ1 or TRGJ2. The J gene comes from matching the DNA to germline here; TCRdb lacks it. The germline V gene encodes CDR1 VTNTFY and CDR2 YDVSTARD (reference sequence). The V and J ends lost 6 bases and 0 bases, in that order; junction bases with no gene match: 8. The CDR3 is 14 amino acids. The CDR3 nucleotides read TGTGCCACCTGGTTTCCCTCGAATTATTATAAGAAACTCTTT. Encoded protein: CATWFPSNYYKKLF.

Judged by abundance, this clone is large. The V and J genes are TRGV10 and TRGJ1 or TRGJ2. TCRdb records no J gene; here it was assigned by comparing the DNA to germline. TRGV10 is an open reading frame, and its role is uncertain. This CDR3 spans 10 amino acids. Unmatched junction bases numbered 4, after V lost 8 bases and J lost 8 bases. For the CDR3, the DNA is TGTGCTGCGTGGGACCATAAGAAACTCTTT. It specifies CAAWDHKKLF.

In this sample, this clone is large. CDR3 in amino acids: CATWDLSLKKLF. Written as DNA, the CDR3 is TGTGCCACCTGGGACCTATCCCTTAAGAAACTCTTT. The chain uses TRGV4 and TRGJ1 or TRGJ2. As TCRdb names no J gene, one was assigned here on the basis of a DNA match to germline. The CDR3 is 12 residues long. CDR1 EGSTGY and CDR2 YDSYTSSV come from the germline V gene. After removal of 4 bases from V and 9 bases from J, the junction contained 9 bases not matched to a gene.

The V call is TRGV2, the J call TRGJP2. No J gene was available from TCRdb, and it was assigned here by a germline match of the DNA. Germline CDR1 reads EGSNGY; CDR2 reads YDSYNSKV. The J segment lost 6 bases and the V segment lost 5 bases, leaving 9 bases of the junction unmatched. The CDR3 length is 14 residues. As DNA, the CDR3 is TGTGCCACCTGGGTTACTCGGGGTGATTGGATCAAGACGTTT. Its protein is CATWVTRGDWIKTF.

This clone is judged large. The chain links TRGV2 to TRGJ1 or TRGJ2. No J gene is reported in TCRdb; it was inferred here by comparing the DNA with germline. Germline V gene sequence: CDR1 EGSNGY, CDR2 YDSYNSKV. V lost 0 bases to trimming and J lost 9 bases; unmatched junction nucleotides: 5. The CDR3 has 12 residues. The DNA for the CDR3 is TGTGCCACCTGGGACGGGCTAGGTAAGAAACTCTTT. Its protein is CATWDGLGKKLF.